This entry lists 29 T cell receptor beta chains sequenced from one sample in a study of beta chain features in type 1 diabetes. Every bit of the isolated RNA underwent reverse transcription, so sequencing read expressed TCRB transcripts. Profiling relied on immunoSEQ multiplex PCR, and the TCRdb table lists in-frame clones only, not all of them. The sample shows around 350,000 clones, 10% to 15% of them seen only once. Material: naive CD4+ T cells from blood. These receptors were taken from a man between 18 and 29 years old in good health.

The V and J genes are TRBV7-2 and TRBJ1-5; weak D call: TRBD1 (6 bases). Germline V lookup: CDR1 SGHTA, CDR2 FQGNSA. Trimming shortened V by 5 bases and J by 3 bases, and 11 bases separated the two germline ends. The CDR3 covers 14 residues. The CDR3 nucleotides are TGTGCCAGCAGCCTAGACAGGATCAATCAGCCCCAGCATTTT. Translation gives CASSLDRINQPQHF. The complete variable domain, with remaining parts taken from reference TRBV7-2 and TRBJ1-5, reads GAGVSQSPSNKVTEKGKDVELRCDPISGHTALYWYRQSLGQGLEFLIYFQGNSAPDKSGLPSDRFSAERTGGSVSTLTIQRTQQEDSAVYLCASSLDRINQPQHFGDGTRLSIL.

The chain is built from TRBV5-1 and TRBJ2-5; a possible D gene is TRBD2 (6 bases). Per germline, CDR1 SGHRS and CDR2 YFSETQ. The V end lost 0 bases, the J end lost 1 base, and 10 bases lay between the germline ends. This CDR3 spans 15 amino acids. The CDR3 sequence: CASSLAGGSQETQYF. CDR3 sequence (DNA): TGCGCCAGCAGCTTGGCCGGGGGTAGCCAAGAGACCCAGTACTTC.

Details on this clone: Other DNA sequences in this specimen translate into the identical CDR3. The chain carries TRBV18 and TRBJ2-7; 7 positions match TRBD1. Germline V CDR1 and CDR2: KGHSH, LQKENI. V trimming: 3 bases; J trimming: 3 bases; junction bases outside the gene matches: 2. CDR3 size: 13 residues. CDR3 protein: CASSPPGGYEQYF. The CDR3 DNA sequence: TGTGCCAGCTCACCCCCAGGGGGCTACGAGCAGTACTTC.

This clone showed up just a few times. J is TRBJ1-3 and V is TRBV7-2; D possibly corresponds to TRBD1 (6 bases). Germline V gene lookup returns CDR1 SGHTA and CDR2 FQGNSA. Trimming pared 1 base from V and 1 base from J, leaving 11 bases between. The CDR3 has 16 amino acids. The CDR3 is CASSLVIQGSGNTIYF. The CDR3 region has the DNA TGTGCCAGCAGCTTAGTGATACAGGGATCTGGAAACACCATATATTTT.

The rearrangement uses TRBV7-2 and TRBJ2-3; D is possibly TRBD1 (5 bases). The CDR3 is 15 amino acids. Trimming removed 3 bases from V and 3 bases from J, with 13 bases in between. Germline lookup yields CDR1 SGHTA and CDR2 FQGNSA. The CDR3 region is CASSFTRVGTDTQYF. Written as DNA, the CDR3 is TGTGCCAGCAGCTTTACCAGGGTTGGTACAGATACGCAGTATTTT.

This clone was observed a handful of times. The chain is built from TRBV6-6 and TRBJ1-2; no firm D call. V shed 3 bases and J shed 5 bases, with 13 bases lying between them. Per germline, CDR1 MNHNY and CDR2 SVGAGI (reference sequence). The length of the CDR3 is 14 residues. For the CDR3, the DNA is TGTGCCAGCAGTTATTATGGCGGAGGATATGGCTACACCTTC. The encoded protein is CASSYYGGGYGYTF.

This clone appeared a few times. V and J are TRBV6-5 and TRBJ2-3; D not certain. Deletions cut 8 bases from V and 6 bases from J, with 9 bases between. The CDR3 has 11 residues. CDR1 MNHEY and CDR2 SVGAGI come from the germline V gene. CDR3 sequence (DNA): TGTGCCAGCGGCTCTCCCGATACGCAGTATTTT. It specifies CASGSPDTQYF.

The CDR3 loop reads CASSVGGPEAFF. CDR3 sequence (DNA): TGTGCCAGCAGCGTGGGGGGGCCTGAAGCTTTCTTT. V usage is TRBV9 and J usage is TRBJ1-1; possibly TRBD1 for D (6 bases). The V gene's germline CDR1 is SGDLS and CDR2 YYNGEE. V gave up 2 bases and J gave up 6 bases, with 8 bases separating them. The CDR3 loop spans 12 amino acids. Combining the CDR3 with reference TRBV9 and TRBJ1-1 gives the whole variable domain DSGVTQTPKHLITATGQRVTLRCSPRSGDLSVYWYQQSLDQGLQFLIQYYNGEERAKGNILERFSAQQFPDLHSELNLSSLELGDSALYFCASSVGGPEAFFGQGTRLTVV.

This chain connects TRBV4-3 to TRBJ1-2; weak D call: TRBD1 (6 bases). CDR3 size: 16 residues. Trimming shortened V by 1 base and J by 0 bases, and 12 bases separated the two germline ends. Germline V gives CDR1 LGHNA, CDR2 YSLEER. The CDR3 region is CASSQATDRTNYGYTF. CDR3 coding DNA: TGCGCCAGCAGCCAAGCAACCGACAGGACTAACTATGGCTACACCTTC.

The rearrangement uses TRBV5-1 and TRBJ1-1; maybe TRBD1 (5 bases). Germline V lookup: CDR1 SGHRS, CDR2 YFSETQ. V was trimmed by 4 bases and J by 1 base, leaving 17 bases between them. The CDR3 totals 16 residues. In DNA form, the CDR3 reads TGCGCCAGCAGCCCCTCCCCCGGACACCAGAACACTGAAGCTTTCTTT. Translating gives CASSPSPGHQNTEAFF.

This clone appeared a few times. The sample contains more than one DNA sequence encoding this CDR3. V and J are TRBV29-1 and TRBJ1-5; D is uncertain. The ends were cut back, 4 bases at V and 3 bases at J, with 7 bases in the middle. There are 12 residues in the CDR3. Germline loops: CDR1 SQVTM, CDR2 ANQGSEA. CDR3 in DNA: TGCAGCGTTGGAACAGACAATCAGCCCCAGCATTTT. It is translated as CSVGTDNQPQHF.

J is TRBJ2-6 and V is TRBV7-3; 12 positions agree with TRBD1. Trimming at V came to 5 bases and at J to 2 bases, leaving 10 bases not matched to a gene. This CDR3 contains 19 residues. CDR1 and CDR2 (germline): SGHTA, FQGTGA. DNA for the CDR3: TGTGCCAGCAGCCCCATCGTCGGGACAGGGGGCGCTGGGGCCAACGTCCTGACTTTC. This gives the protein CASSPIVGTGGAGANVLTF.

V and J are TRBV28 and TRBJ2-1, with D tentatively TRBD2 (6 bases). With 6 bases removed from V and 4 bases from J, the gap between germline ends came to 16 bases. The CDR3 length is 15 residues. Germline V gene data show CDR1 as MDHEN and CDR2 as SYDVKM. The CDR3, as DNA: TGTGCCAGCAGCTTTCTTGGGAGGAGGTACAATGAGCAGTTCTTC. Translating it yields CASSFLGRRYNEQFF.

This chain links TRBV5-1 with TRBJ1-2, with 10 positions matching TRBD1. J was trimmed by 5 bases and V by 4 bases; bases with no gene match: 2. CDR1 is SGHRS and CDR2 is YFSETQ in the germline V gene. The CDR3 is 13 amino acids. The CDR3 is CASSRTGGYGYTF. CDR3 DNA: TGCGCCAGCAGCAGGACAGGGGGGTATGGCTACACCTTC.

In nucleotides, the CDR3 is TGTGCCAGTAGTATTACTCTTACTGCGGGAGGGGCGTACCAAGAGACCCAGTACTTC. Translating it yields CASSITLTAGGAYQETQYF. The chain couples TRBV19 to TRBJ2-5; 9 positions match TRBD2. The CDR3 spans 19 residues. Trimming cost V 3 bases and J 0 bases; bases outside gene matches: 14. Per the germline V gene, CDR1 is LNHDA and CDR2 is SQIVND (reference sequence).

V usage is TRBV7-9 and J usage is TRBJ1-1; 8 nucleotides line up with TRBD1. J lost 0 bases, V lost 6 bases, and 6 bases had no gene match. The CDR3 contains 15 residues. CDR1 SEHNR and CDR2 FQNEAQ come from the germline V gene (reference sequence). In DNA, the CDR3 is TGTGCCAGCAGTTCAGGGGGCGCAGTGAACACTGAAGCTTTCTTT. As protein: CASSSGGAVNTEAFF.

V and J are TRBV19 and TRBJ2-1; 10 nucleotides align to TRBD1. The CDR3 has 13 residues. The J segment lost 16 bases and the V segment lost 5 bases, leaving 11 bases of the junction unmatched. Germline-derived CDR1 and CDR2 are LNHDA and SQIVND (reference sequence). CDR3 loop: CASSSRDRGRYFF. DNA of the CDR3: TGTGCCAGTAGTTCACGCGACAGGGGGCGTTATTTCTTC.

The chain carries TRBV4-3 and TRBJ1-4; no reliable D call. Germline-derived CDR1 and CDR2 are LGHNA and YSLEER. Trimming stripped 2 bases from V and 6 bases from J, with 13 bases between. The CDR3 consists of 15 residues. The CDR3, as DNA: TGCGCCAGCAGCCAAAGCCGTTTCAGGCATGAAAAACTGTTTTTT. This encodes CASSQSRFRHEKLFF.

The rearrangement joins TRBV6-6 to TRBJ2-1; 14 bases match TRBD2. V trimming: 2 bases; J trimming: 4 bases; junction bases outside the gene matches: 1. Germline CDR1 MNHNY, CDR2 SVGAGI (reference sequence). The CDR3 has 16 amino acids. The CDR3 DNA is TGTGCCAGCAGTTACGGGACTAGCGGGAGTTACAATGAGCAGTTCTTC. Residues: CASSYGTSGSYNEQFF.

This chain uses TRBV28 with TRBJ2-3, with 7 bases identical to TRBD2. The junction had 11 bases not matched to a gene; V was cut back by 1 base and J by 4 bases. CDR3 length: 17 residues. The germline gives CDR1 MDHEN, CDR2 SYDVKM. The CDR3 is CASSLLGGMGTPDTQYF. The CDR3 DNA reads as TGTGCCAGCAGTTTATTGGGAGGGATGGGTACCCCAGATACGCAGTATTTT.

This clone turned up a few times. This chain uses TRBV2 with TRBJ1-1; perhaps TRBD1 as D (5 bases). CDR3 length: 13 residues. V lost 6 bases and J lost 4, with 12 bases in between. CDR1 SNHLY and CDR2 FYNNEI come from the germline V gene. CDR3 DNA sequence: TGTGCCAGCAGGAGAGACAGCCCCACTGAAGCTTTCTTT. Translating gives CASRRDSPTEAFF.

The table lists this clone with a few counts. The chain employs TRBV7-9 and TRBJ1-5; 7 bases are a match to TRBD1. V was clipped by 1 base and J by 1 base; unmatched bases: 4. The CDR3 consists of 16 residues. Germline V lookup: CDR1 SEHNR, CDR2 FQNEAQ (reference sequence). For the CDR3, the DNA is TGTGCCAGCAGCTTAGTTGGCAGGGGGAGCAATCAGCCCCAGCATTTT. Amino acid sequence: CASSLVGRGSNQPQHF. Full variable domain (outside the CDR3, taken from reference TRBV7-9 and TRBJ1-5): DTGVSQNPRHKITKRGQNVTFRCDPISEHNRLYWYRQTLGQGPEFLTYFQNEAQLEKSRLLSDRFSAERPKGSFSTLEIQRTEQGDSAMYLCASSLVGRGSNQPQHFGDGTRLSIL.

This clone was seen more than once but under ten times. The rearrangement uses TRBV5-6 and TRBJ2-7; TRBD1 matches at 9 bases. With V trimmed by 4 bases and J by 10 bases, 12 bases remained unmatched. The CDR3 loop spans 14 amino acids. CDR1 is SGHDT, CDR2 YYEEEE, per germline. CDR3 loop: CASSPSGTGRHQYF. The CDR3 DNA follows: TGTGCCAGCAGCCCCTCGGGGACAGGGAGGCATCAGTACTTC.

V is TRBV18 and J is TRBJ2-5; 11 nucleotides match TRBD1. With the DNA end fitting TRBJ2-7 better, the J assignment may be wrong. The CDR3 spans 15 residues. The germline V gene encodes CDR1 KGHSH and CDR2 LQKENI. CDR3 region: CASSPPGTGGYEQYF. The CDR3 DNA sequence: TGTGCCAGCTCACCACCGGGGACAGGGGGCTACGAGCAGTACTTC.

This clone was counted a few times. The chain has TRBV6-5 and TRBJ1-1; unclear D gene. The CDR3 totals 13 residues. Trimming cost V 5 bases and J 10 bases, with 17 bases left between them. The germline CDR1 and CDR2 sequences are MNHEY and SVGAGI. In nucleotides, the CDR3 is TGTGCCAGCAGTCAGACACGGAAGGGAGTAGCTTTCTTT. Translation gives CASSQTRKGVAFF.

This clone was counted a few times. This chain joins TRBV21-1 and TRBJ2-7; the table's D call, TRBD2, was not checked against the DNA. TRBV21-1 constitutes a pseudogene. CDR3 length equals 15 residues. As DNA, the CDR3 is TGTGCCAGCGAGCTAGCGGGAGTGACAGGTGACGAGCAGTACTTC. Translated, it gives CASELAGVTGDEQYF.

This clone was detected a few times. The chain joins TRBV9 to TRBJ2-1; 7 nucleotides line up with TRBD1. The CDR3 has 15 amino acids. Germline CDR1 reads SGDLS; CDR2 reads YYNGEE. V trimming: 3 bases; J trimming: 2 bases; junction bases outside the gene matches: 5. CDR3 coding DNA: TGTGCCAGCAGCGCGACAGGGATTACCTACAATGAGCAGTTCTTC. Encoded protein: CASSATGITYNEQFF.

The chain uses TRBV10-3 and TRBJ2-5; no clear D. Germline loops: CDR1 ENHRY, CDR2 SYGVKD. The CDR3 runs 15 residues. V lost 2 bases, J lost 5 bases, and 15 bases lay in between. The CDR3 DNA follows: TGTGCCATCAGTGAGCGGCAGGTACAAATGGAGACCCAGTACTTC. Translation gives CAISERQVQMETQYF.

The gene calls are TRBV19 and TRBJ2-2, with a possible D match to TRBD2 (6 bases). The CDR3 covers 13 residues. The germline V and J ends were trimmed by 6 bases and 3 bases, with 8 bases remaining between them. Germline CDR1 reads LNHDA; CDR2 reads SQIVND (reference sequence). The CDR3 protein is CASSGGYTGELFF. The CDR3, as DNA: TGTGCCAGTAGCGGGGGATACACCGGGGAGCTGTTTTTT.